The clone carrying this T cell receptor beta chain was detected only a few times. As yet, its antigen is unknown. The data belong to a study of Graves' ophthalmopathy and Graves' hyperthyroidism. On the study more broadly: Hyperthyroidism is called stable when no ophthalmopathy develops within 18 months of follow-up. Findings and caveats of the study: The model reached around 64% sensitivity and roughly 76% specificity for predicting ophthalmopathy progression.

Per the germline V gene, CDR1 is MGHRA and CDR2 is YSYEKL. CDR3 length: 13 amino acids. V was trimmed by 5 bases and J by 9 bases, leaving 14 bases between them. RNA transcripts were the template, and TCR beta CDR3 regions were amplified from them. The library came from an HTBI-primed first-round RT-PCR and a second-round multiplex PCR. TCRdb re-derived calls from the multiplex PCR reads in MiXCR, one entry per CDR3 protein. The sample lists 1 million to 1.3 million distinct CDR3 sequences; about 40% were seen once. The receptor was isolated from an adult man with Graves' hyperthyroidism. Sample: peripheral blood or thyroid tissue (not recorded which). The rearrangement uses TRBV4-1 and TRBJ1-5; D is uncertain. The CDR3: CASSEAVAGPQHF. CDR3 DNA: TGCGCCAGCAGCGAAGCGGTGGCTGGGCCCCAGCATTTT.